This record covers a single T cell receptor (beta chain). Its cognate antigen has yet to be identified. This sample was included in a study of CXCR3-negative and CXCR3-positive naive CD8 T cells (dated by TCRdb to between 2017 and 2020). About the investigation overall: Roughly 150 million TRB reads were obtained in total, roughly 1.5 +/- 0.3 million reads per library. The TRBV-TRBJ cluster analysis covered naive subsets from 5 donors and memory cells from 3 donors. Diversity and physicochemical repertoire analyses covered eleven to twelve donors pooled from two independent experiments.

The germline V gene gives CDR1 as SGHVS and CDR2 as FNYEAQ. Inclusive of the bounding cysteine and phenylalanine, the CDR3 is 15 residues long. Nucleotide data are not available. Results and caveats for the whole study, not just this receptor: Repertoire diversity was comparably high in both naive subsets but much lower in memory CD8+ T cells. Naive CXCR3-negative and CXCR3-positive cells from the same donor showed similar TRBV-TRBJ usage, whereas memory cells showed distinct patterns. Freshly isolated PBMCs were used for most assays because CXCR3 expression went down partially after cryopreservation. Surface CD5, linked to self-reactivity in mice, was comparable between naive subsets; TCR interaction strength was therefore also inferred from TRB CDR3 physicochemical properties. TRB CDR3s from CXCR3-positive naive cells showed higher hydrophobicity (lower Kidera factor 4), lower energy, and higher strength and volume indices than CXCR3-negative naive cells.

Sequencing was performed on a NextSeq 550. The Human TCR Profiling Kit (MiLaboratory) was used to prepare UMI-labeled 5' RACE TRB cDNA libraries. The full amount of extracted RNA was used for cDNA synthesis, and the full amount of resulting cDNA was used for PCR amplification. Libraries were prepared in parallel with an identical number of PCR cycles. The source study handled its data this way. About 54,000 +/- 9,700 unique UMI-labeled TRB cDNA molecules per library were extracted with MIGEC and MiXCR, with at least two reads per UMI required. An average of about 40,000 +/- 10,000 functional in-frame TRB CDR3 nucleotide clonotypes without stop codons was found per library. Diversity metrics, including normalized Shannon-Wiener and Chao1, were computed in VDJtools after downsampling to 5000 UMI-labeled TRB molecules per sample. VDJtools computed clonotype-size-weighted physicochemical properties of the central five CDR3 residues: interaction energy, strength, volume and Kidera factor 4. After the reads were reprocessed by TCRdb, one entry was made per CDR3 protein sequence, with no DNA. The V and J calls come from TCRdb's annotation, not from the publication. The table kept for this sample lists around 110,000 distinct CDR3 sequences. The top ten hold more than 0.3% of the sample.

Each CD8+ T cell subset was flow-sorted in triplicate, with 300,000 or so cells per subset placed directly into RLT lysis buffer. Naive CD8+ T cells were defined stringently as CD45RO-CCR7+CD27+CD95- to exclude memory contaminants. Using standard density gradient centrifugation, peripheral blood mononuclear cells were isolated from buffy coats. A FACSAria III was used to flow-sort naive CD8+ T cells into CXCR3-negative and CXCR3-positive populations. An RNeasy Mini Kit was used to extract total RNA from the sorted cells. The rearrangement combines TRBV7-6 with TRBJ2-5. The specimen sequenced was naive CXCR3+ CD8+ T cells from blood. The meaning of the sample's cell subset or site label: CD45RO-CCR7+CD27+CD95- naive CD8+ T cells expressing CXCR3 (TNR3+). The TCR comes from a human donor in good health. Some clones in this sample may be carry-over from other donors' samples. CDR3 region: CASSYDSTGQETQYF.